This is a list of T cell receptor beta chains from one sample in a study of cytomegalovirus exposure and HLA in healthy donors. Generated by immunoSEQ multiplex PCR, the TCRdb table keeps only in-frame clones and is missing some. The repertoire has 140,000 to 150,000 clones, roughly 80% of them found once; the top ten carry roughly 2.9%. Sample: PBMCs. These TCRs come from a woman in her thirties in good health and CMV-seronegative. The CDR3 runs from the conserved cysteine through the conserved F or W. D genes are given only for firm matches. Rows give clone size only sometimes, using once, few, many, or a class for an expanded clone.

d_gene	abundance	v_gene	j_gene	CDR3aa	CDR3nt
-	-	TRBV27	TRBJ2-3	CASNLPGFRTDTQYF	TGTGCCAGCAACCTCCCAGGGTTCCGAACAGATACGCAGTATTTT
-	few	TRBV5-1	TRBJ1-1	CASSLTGNTEAFF	TGCGCCAGCAGCTTGACGGGGAACACTGAAGCTTTCTTT
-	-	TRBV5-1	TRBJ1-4	CASSLERGGEKLFF	TGCGCCAGCAGCTTGGAGCGGGGAGGTGAAAAACTGTTTTTT
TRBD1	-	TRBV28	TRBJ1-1	CASNTWDRGPIEAFF	TGTGCCAGCAATACCTGGGACAGGGGCCCAATTGAAGCTTTCTTT
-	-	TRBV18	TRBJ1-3	CASSPGRRNSGNTIYF	TGTGCCAGCTCACCGGGTAGGAGGAACTCTGGAAACACCATATATTTT
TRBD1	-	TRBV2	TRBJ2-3	CASSQLRENRDRGPDTQYF	TGTGCCAGCAGCCAACTGAGGGAGAACCGGGACAGGGGGCCAGATACGCAGTATTTT
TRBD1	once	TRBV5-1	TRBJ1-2	CASSPVGTAYGYTF	TGCGCCAGCAGCCCGGTAGGGACAGCCTATGGCTACACCTTC
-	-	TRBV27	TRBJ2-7	CASSLGGLLYEQYF	TGTGCCAGCAGTTTGGGGGGGCTTCTCTACGAGCAGTACTTC
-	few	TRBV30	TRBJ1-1	CAWRANSGTEAFF	TGTGCCTGGAGGGCTAACAGTGGCACTGAAGCTTTCTTT
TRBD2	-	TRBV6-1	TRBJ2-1	CASTSGSSYNEQFF	TGTGCCAGTACCAGCGGGAGCTCCTACAATGAGCAGTTCTTC
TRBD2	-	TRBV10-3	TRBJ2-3	CAISAKRGLTDTQYF	TGTGCCATCAGTGCCAAGCGGGGACTCACAGATACGCAGTATTTT